This record looks at one TCR beta chain sequence and its context. Trimming removed 4 bases from V and 3 bases from J; junction bases left unmatched: 6. Looked up from germline, CDR1 is DFQATT and CDR2 is SNEGSKA (reference sequence). The CDR3 sequence is 13 residues long. This entry belongs to a study of T cell repertoires in cytomegalovirus infection. TCRdb analysed the reads with MiXCR anew, one entry per CDR3 protein. The table shows almost 500,000 distinct CDR3 sequences, with about 11% occurring only once. Sequenced input: PBMCs. The J gene is TRBJ2-7, the V gene TRBV20-1; 7 nucleotides agree with TRBD2. The receptor was isolated from a human donor in good health (CMV status not recorded). Some clones in this sample may be carry-over from other donors' samples. The chain's CDR3 is CSAIAGVDYEQYF. The CDR3 nucleotides read TGCAGTGCTATCGCGGGAGTCGACTACGAGCAGTACTTC.